This is a list of T cell receptor beta chains from one sample in a study of CD8 T cells in ankylosing spondylitis. TCRdb re-called the 5' RACE reads through MiXCR, storing one row per CDR3 protein. The sample lists a few hundred thousand distinct CDR3 sequences, less than 25% seen once, with under 4% in the top ten. Sequencing was performed on blood, either unsorted or a sorted T cell fraction (not recorded which). Every receptor here comes from a female donor with ankylosing spondylitis or in good health (not recorded which). Each CDR3 is given with its conserved first and last residue.

CDR3 length	V gene	CDR3 protein
15	TRBV28	CASMPPGPSNQPQHF
14	TRBV10-3	CAIAPDSSNQPQHF
15	TRBV20-1	CSAEPRRRGTDTQYF
15	TRBV4-3	CASSPEGWAYNEQFF
14	TRBV7-2	CASSLALEVTRAFF
14	TRBV20-1	CSARGDSVLDEQYF
13	TRBV11-2	CASGRQNTGELFF
15	TRBV12-3/TRBV12-4	CASSAGAATNEKLFF
15	TRBV29-1	CSVVGLARTTDTQYF
15	TRBV12-3/TRBV12-4	CASSLRGPVYSPLHF
13	TRBV3-1	CASGSDRGGGYTF
15	TRBV6-5	CASSYKAGGPGEQYF
14	TRBV2	CASSEQGPYNEQFF
13	TRBV29-1	CSVGTGFQEAQYF
15	TRBV7-2	CASSLVNSVAYEQYF
15	TRBV6-1	CASSEINRDTGELFF
14	TRBV6-1	CASRLLSSYNEQFF
11	TRBV20-1	CSVEASYEQYF
15	TRBV5-6	CASSLVSGRGDTQYF
13	TRBV20-1	CSARQGLGMEQFF
14	TRBV19	CASRIGGLITEAFF
14	TRBV5-1	CASSLVTGESGYTF
16	TRBV28	CASSLGRNRVDNEQFF
12	TRBV20-1	CSDRTAYNEQFF
16	TRBV7-2	CASSLVSGRAYNEQFF
16	TRBV20-1	CSARAPGLAGAGEQYF
14	TRBV20-1	CSARVEGRTYEQYF
12	TRBV20-1	CSAPSPRDEQFF
13	TRBV18	CASSPLPDETQYF
15	TRBV4-2	CASSPLLAGSNEQFF
11	TRBV6-5	CASSYSIAQYF